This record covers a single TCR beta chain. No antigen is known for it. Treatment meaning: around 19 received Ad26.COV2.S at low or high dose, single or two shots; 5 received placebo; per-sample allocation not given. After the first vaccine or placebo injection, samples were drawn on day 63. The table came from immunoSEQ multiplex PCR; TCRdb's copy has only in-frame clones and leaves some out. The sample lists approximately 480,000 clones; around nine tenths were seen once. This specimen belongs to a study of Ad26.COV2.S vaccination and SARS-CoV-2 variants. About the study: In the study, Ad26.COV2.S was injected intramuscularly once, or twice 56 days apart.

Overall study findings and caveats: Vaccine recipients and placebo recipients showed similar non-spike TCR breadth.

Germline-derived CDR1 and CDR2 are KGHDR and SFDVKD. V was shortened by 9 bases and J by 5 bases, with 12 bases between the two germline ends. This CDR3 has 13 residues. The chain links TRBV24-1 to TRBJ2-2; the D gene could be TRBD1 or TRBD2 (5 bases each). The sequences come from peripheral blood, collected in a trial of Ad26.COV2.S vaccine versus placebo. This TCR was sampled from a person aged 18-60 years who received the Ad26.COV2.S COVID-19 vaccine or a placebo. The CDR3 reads CATQTRGTGELFF. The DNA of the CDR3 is TGTGCCACCCAAACTAGGGGAACCGGGGAGCTGTTTTTT.